This T cell receptor beta chain appears in the sequencing data of a study of cytomegalovirus exposure and HLA in healthy donors. Study-level points and caveats: Sequencing likely produced, as an artifact, a cluster of highly shared sequence variants. Clonal expansion was found to be greater in HLA-associated TCR beta chains than in equally common others in a later analysis. Later analysis suggested most CMV-associated TCR beta chains were HLA-restricted.

CDR3 length equals 14 residues. The V gene's germline CDR1 is SEHNR and CDR2 FQNEAQ (reference sequence). V shed 1 base, J shed 5 bases, and the junction held 2 bases outside the gene matches. This PCR relied on a set of 60 Vbeta primers and 13 Jbeta primers. Original analysis: About 11 million of about 88 million unique TCR beta chains were shared, per a later count. Method: immunoSEQ multiplex PCR; TCRdb's copy keeps in-frame clones and lacks some. The D gene and trimming were derived from the DNA, and the V and J assignments and clone size from that table. The table records roughly 120,000 clones, around three quarters of them present only once. Note on this clone: Its antigen is still unknown.

What was sequenced was PBMCs. This receptor was obtained from a man in his fifties or sixties in good health and CMV-seropositive. The chain recombines TRBV7-9 with TRBJ1-2, with 9 bases aligning to TRBD1. CDR3 nucleotide sequence: TGTGCCAGCAGCTTAGGCGGGACAGGGTATGGCTACACCTTC. Translating gives CASSLGGTGYGYTF.